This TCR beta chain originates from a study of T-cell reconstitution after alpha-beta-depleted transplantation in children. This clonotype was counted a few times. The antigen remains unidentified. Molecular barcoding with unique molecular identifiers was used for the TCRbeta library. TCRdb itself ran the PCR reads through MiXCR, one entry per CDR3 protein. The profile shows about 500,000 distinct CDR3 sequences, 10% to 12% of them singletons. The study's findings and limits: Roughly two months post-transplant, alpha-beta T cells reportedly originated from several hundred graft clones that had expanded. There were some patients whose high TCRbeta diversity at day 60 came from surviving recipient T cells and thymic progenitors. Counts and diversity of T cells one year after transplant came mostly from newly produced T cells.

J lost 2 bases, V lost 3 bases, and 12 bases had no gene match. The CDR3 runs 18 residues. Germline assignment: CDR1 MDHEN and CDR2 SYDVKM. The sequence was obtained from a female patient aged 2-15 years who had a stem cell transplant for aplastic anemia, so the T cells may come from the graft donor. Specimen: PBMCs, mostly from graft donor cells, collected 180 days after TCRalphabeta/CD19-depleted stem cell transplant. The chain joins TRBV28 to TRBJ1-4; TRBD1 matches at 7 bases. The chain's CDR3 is CASSLNGQAGWTNEKLFF. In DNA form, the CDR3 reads TGTGCCAGCAGTTTGAACGGACAGGCGGGGTGGACTAATGAAAAACTGTTTTTT.